This TCR beta chain is drawn from a study of T cell responses to AZD1222 COVID-19 vaccine. Study-wide results and caveats: Only a handful of AZD1222 recipients, several in all, had baseline seropositivity. Clonal diversity was possibly underestimated; the donors were predominantly white British and more often female.

Recipients boosted at about 4 weeks or about 12 weeks are pooled. With regard to this clone: Its specificity is not known.

V was pared by 6 bases and J by 5 bases, with 11 bases between. Germline V gene lookup returns CDR1 LGHDT and CDR2 YNNKEL (reference sequence). The CDR3 consists of 13 residues. TCRdb's copy holds only in-frame clones and misses some; the assay was immunoSEQ multiplex PCR. Of around 140,000 clones in the sample, 90% were seen once. The chain uses TRBV3-1 (or the pseudogene TRBV3-2) and TRBJ1-5; no definite D call. The sequenced sample was peripheral blood, obtained 28 days after the second AZD1222 dose. The sequence was collected from an adult who received the AZD1222 COVID-19 vaccine. In nucleotides, the CDR3 is TGTGCCAGCAGTGTGGGCATCCATCAGCCCCAGCATTTT. It codes for CASSVGIHQPQHF.